This entry concerns a single T cell receptor (beta chain). Its antigen is as yet unknown. The data derive from a study of T cell responses to AZD1222 COVID-19 vaccine. Sequencing was performed with immunoSEQ multiplex PCR; in TCRdb, only in-frame clones are kept and a portion is missing. The sample includes 15,000 to 20,000 clones, just under 90% seen only once; the top ten take about 8.7%. Findings and limits, study-wide: Nearly half of spike-specific TCRs reportedly target unmutated variant regions.

Sequencing used peripheral blood, obtained 28 days after the second AZD1222 dose. The receptor was isolated from an adult who received the AZD1222 COVID-19 vaccine.

The CDR3 coding sequence is TGTGCCAGCTCAAGGGACAGGGGGCGCGGAGAGACCCAGTACTTC. Residues: CASSRDRGRGETQYF. This chain uses TRBV18 with TRBJ2-5; 12 nucleotides agree with TRBD1. The CDR3 runs to 15 residues. The V and J ends lost 5 bases and 4 bases, in that order; junction bases with no gene match: 5. CDR1 is KGHSH and CDR2 is LQKENI in the germline V gene. Complete variable domain (other parts from reference TRBV18 and TRBJ2-5): NAGVMQNPRHLVRRRGQEARLRCSPMKGHSHVYWYRQLPEEGLKFMVYLQKENIIDESGMPKERFSAEFPKEGPSILRIQQVVRGDSAAYFCASSRDRGRGETQYFGPGTRLLVL.